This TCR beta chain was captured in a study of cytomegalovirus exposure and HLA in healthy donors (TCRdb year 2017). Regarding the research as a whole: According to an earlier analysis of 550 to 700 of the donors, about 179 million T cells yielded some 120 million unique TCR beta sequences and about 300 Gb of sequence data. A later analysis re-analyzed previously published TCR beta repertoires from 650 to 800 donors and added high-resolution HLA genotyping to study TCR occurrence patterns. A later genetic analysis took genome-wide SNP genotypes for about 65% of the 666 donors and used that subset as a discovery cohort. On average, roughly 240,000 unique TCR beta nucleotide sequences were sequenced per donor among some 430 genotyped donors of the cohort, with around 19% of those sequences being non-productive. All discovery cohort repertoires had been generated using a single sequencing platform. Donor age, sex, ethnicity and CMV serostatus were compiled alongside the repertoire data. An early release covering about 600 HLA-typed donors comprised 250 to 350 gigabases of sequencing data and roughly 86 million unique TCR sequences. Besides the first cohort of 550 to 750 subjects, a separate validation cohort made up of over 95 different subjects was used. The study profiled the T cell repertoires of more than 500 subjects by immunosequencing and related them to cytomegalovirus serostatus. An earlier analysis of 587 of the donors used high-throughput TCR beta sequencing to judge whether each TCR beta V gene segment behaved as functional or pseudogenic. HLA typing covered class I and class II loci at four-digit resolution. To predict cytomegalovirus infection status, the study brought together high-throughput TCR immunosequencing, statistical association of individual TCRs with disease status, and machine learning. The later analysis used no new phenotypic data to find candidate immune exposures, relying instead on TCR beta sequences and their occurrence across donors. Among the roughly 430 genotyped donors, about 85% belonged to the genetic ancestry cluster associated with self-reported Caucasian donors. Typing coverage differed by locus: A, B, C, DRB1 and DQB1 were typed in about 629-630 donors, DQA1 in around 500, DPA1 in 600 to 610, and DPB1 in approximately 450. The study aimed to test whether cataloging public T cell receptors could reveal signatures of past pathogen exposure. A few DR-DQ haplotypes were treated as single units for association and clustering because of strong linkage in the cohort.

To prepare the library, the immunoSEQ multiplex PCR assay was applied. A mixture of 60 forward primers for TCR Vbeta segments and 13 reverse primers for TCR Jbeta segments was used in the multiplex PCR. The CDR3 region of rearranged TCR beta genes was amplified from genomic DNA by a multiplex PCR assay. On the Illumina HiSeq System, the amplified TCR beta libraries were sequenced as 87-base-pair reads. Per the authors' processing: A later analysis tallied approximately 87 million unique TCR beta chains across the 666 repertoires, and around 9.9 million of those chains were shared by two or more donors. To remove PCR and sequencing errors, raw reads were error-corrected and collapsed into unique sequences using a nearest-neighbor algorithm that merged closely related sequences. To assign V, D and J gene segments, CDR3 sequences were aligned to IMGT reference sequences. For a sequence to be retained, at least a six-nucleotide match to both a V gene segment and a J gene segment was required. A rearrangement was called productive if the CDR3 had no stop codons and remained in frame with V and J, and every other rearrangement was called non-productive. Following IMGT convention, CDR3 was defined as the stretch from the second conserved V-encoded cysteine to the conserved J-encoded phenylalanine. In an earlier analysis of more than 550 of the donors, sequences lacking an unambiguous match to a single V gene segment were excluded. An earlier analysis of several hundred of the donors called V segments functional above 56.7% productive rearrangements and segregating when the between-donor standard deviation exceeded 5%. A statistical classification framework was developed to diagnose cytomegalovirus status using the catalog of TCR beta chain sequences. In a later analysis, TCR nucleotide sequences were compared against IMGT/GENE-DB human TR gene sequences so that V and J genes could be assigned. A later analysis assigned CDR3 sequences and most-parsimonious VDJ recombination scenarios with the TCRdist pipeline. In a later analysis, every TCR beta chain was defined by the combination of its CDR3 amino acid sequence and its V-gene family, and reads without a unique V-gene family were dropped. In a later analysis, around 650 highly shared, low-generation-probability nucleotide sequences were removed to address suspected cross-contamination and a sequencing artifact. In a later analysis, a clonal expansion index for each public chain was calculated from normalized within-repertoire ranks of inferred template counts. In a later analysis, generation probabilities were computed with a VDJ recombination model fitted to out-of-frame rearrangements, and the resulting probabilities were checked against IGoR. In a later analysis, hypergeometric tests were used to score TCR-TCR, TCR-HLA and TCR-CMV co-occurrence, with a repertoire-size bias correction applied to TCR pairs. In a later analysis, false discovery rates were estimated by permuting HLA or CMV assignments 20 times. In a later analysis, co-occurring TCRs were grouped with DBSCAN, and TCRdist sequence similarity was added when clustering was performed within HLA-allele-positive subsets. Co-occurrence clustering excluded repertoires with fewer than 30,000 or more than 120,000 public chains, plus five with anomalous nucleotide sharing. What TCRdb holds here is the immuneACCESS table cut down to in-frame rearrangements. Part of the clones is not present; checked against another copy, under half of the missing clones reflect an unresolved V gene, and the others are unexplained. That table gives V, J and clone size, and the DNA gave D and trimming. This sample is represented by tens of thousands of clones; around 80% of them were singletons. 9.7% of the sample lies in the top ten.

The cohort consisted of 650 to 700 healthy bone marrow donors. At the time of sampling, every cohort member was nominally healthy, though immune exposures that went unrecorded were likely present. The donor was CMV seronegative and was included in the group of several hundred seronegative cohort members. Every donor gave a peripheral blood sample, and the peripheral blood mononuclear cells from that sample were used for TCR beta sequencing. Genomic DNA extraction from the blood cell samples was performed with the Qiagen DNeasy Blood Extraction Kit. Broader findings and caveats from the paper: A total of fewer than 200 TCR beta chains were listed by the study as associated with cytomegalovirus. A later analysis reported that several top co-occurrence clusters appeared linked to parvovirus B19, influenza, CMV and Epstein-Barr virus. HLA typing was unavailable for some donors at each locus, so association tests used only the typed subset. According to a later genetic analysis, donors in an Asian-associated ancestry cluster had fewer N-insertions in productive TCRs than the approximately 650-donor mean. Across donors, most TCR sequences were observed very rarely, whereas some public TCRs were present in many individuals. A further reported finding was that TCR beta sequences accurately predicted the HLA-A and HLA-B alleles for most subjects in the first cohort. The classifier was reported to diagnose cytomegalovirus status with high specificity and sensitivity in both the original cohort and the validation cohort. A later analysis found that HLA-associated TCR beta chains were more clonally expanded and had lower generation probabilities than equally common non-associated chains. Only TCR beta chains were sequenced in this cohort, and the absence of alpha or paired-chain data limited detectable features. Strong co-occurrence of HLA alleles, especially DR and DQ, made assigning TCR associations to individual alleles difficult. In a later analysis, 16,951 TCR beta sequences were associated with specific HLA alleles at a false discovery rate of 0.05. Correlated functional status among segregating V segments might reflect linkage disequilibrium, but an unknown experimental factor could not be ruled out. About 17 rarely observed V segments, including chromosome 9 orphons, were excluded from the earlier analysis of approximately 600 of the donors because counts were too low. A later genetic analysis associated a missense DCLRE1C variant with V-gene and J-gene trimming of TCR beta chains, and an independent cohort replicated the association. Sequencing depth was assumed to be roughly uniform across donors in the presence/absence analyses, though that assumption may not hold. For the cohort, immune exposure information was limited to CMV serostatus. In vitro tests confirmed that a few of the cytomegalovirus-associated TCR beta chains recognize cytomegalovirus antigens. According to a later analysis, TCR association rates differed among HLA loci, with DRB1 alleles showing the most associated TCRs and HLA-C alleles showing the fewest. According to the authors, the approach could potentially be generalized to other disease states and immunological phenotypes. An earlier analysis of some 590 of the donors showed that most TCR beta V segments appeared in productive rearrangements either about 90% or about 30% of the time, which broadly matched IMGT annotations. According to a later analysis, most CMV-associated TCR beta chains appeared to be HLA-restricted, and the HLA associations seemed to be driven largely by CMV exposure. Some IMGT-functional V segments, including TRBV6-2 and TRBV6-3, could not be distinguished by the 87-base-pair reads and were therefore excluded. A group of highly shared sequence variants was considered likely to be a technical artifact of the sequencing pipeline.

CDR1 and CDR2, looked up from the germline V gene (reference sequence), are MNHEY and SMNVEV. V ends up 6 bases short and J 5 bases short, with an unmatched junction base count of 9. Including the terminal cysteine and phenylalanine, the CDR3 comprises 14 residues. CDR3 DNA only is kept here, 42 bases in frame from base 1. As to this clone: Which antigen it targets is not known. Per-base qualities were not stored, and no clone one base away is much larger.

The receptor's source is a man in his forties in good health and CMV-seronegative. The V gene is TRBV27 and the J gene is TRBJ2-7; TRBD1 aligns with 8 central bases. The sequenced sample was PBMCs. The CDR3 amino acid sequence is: CASRRTGSIDEQYF. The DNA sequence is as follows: TGTGCCAGCAGGAGGACAGGGTCGATCGACGAGCAGTACTTC.